What follows are 12 T cell receptor beta chains derived from one specimen sequenced in a study of OX40 agonist ivuxolimab in advanced cancers. Some clones are missing from TCRdb's copy, which holds only in-frame ones; the method was immunoSEQ multiplex PCR. This repertoire shows approximately 22,000 clones, about 88% found once; its top ten account for around a quarter. The sequences come from CD4+ or CD8+ T cells sorted from blood, collected in a trial of the OX40 agonist ivuxolimab. The receptors shown here come from an adult with an advanced solid tumor such as melanoma, head and neck, liver or kidney cancer.

This clone was seen more than once but under ten times. This chain joins TRBV19 and TRBJ2-7; 7 bases map to TRBD2. The CDR3 has 14 residues. V shed 3 bases and J 6 bases; nucleotides not matched to a gene: 8. In germline, CDR1 is LNHDA, CDR2 SQIVND (reference sequence). The CDR3 region has the DNA TGTGCCAGTAGTATGGGAGGGACGATGACCGAGCAGTACTTC. Amino acid sequence: CASSMGGTMTEQYF.

This sequence joins TRBV27 and TRBJ2-2, with D perhaps TRBD1 or TRBD2 (5 bases each). Germline CDR1 is MNHEY and CDR2 is SMNVEV (reference sequence). The CDR3 has 13 amino acids. Trimming removed 5 bases from V and 6 bases from J, with 10 bases in between. In nucleotides, the CDR3 is TGTGCCAGCAGTCCTGGGGGTGCCGGGGAGCTGTTTTTT. Encoded protein: CASSPGGAGELFF.

V gene TRBV7-6 combines with J gene TRBJ2-7, with D uncertain. The V gene lost 1 base and the J gene lost 1 base, with 8 bases spanning the gap. CDR1 is SGHVS, CDR2 FNYEAQ, per germline. The CDR3 loop spans 14 amino acids. As DNA, the CDR3 is TGTGCCAGCAGCTTAGGGGCAGCATCCTACGAGCAGTACTTC. Its protein product is CASSLGAASYEQYF.

This chain uses TRBV9 with TRBJ1-6; no definite D call. This CDR3 contains 13 residues. Trimming removed 2 bases from V and 4 bases from J, with 4 bases in between. The V gene's germline CDR1 is SGDLS and CDR2 YYNGEE. CDR3 bases: TGTGCCAGCAGCGTCACTTATAATTCACCCCTCCACTTT. This sequence encodes CASSVTYNSPLHF.

V gene TRBV27 combines with J gene TRBJ1-2, with 9 nucleotides matching TRBD1. With V trimmed by 6 bases and J by 1 base, 9 bases remained unmatched. The CDR3 contains 16 residues. Germline CDR1 reads MNHEY; CDR2 reads SMNVEV (reference sequence). DNA for the CDR3: TGTGCCAGCAGCCTGCTCGGACAGGGGAATAACTATGGCTACACCTTC. Amino acid sequence: CASSLLGQGNNYGYTF.

The chain carries TRBV12-5 and TRBJ2-3; the D is unclear. Between the trimmed V and J ends, which lost 3 bases and 2 bases, there was a span of 6 bases. The germline V gene has CDR1 LGHNT and CDR2 FRNRAP. The CDR3 contains 13 residues. Here the CDR3 reads CASGFWPTDTQYF. The CDR3 DNA is TGTGCTAGTGGTTTCTGGCCCACAGATACGCAGTATTTT.

This clone has just one count. The chain carries TRBV7-2 and TRBJ2-7; 7 bases match TRBD1. Per germline, CDR1 SGHTA and CDR2 FQGNSA. Losses at the gene ends were 5 bases for V and 2 bases for J; bases not matched to a gene: 18. The CDR3 is 18 residues long. The CDR3 DNA is TGTGCCAGCAGCACACACCCCATTCAGGGGGTCGCTACCTACGAGCAGTACTTC. It yields the protein CASSTHPIQGVATYEQYF.

J is TRBJ2-7 and V is TRBV4-1; D might be TRBD1 (6 bases). This CDR3 spans 15 amino acids. Germline V gene lookup returns CDR1 MGHRA and CDR2 YSYEKL. The V and J ends lost 0 bases and 6 bases respectively, with 15 bases between them. CDR3 sequence reads: CASSQDAGRGSEQYF. The CDR3 coding sequence is TGCGCCAGCAGCCAAGATGCGGGCAGGGGAAGCGAGCAGTACTTC.

The rearrangement joins TRBV7-8 to TRBJ1-4; 12 positions match TRBD1. The CDR3 loop spans 19 amino acids. Germline trimming cut 5 bases from V and 3 bases from J; bases unmatched to any gene: 13. Germline V CDR1 and CDR2: SGHVS, FQNEAQ. This CDR3 is CASSHSPGQGASANEKLFF. CDR3 DNA: TGTGCCAGCAGCCACTCTCCGGGACAGGGGGCGTCAGCTAATGAAAAACTGTTTTTT. The whole variable domain, remainder taken from reference TRBV7-8 and TRBJ1-4, is GAGVSQSPRYKVAKRGQDVALRCDPISGHVSLFWYQQALGQGPEFLTYFQNEAQLDKSGLPSDRFFAERPEGSVSTLKIQRTQQEDSAVYLCASSHSPGQGASANEKLFFGSGTQLSVL.

The CDR3 spells CASSERAGDIRDTQYF. The CDR3 nucleotides are TGTGCCAGCAGTGAACGAGCGGGGGATATCCGAGATACGCAGTATTTT. This chain joins TRBV2 and TRBJ2-3, with 8 nucleotides matching TRBD2. Losses at the gene ends were 2 bases for V and 5 bases for J; bases not matched to a gene: 9. CDR3 length: 16 amino acids. The V gene's germline CDR1 is SNHLY and CDR2 FYNNEI. The full variable domain, with the rest looked up from reference TRBV2 and TRBJ2-3, is EPEVTQTPSHQVTQMGQEVILRCVPISNHLYFYWYRQILGQKVEFLVSFYNNEISEKSEIFDDQFSVERPDGSNFTLKIRSTKLEDSAMYFCASSERAGDIRDTQYFGPGTRLTVL.

This chain uses TRBV28 with TRBJ2-7; weak D call: TRBD1 (6 bases). V was clipped by 0 bases and J by 5 bases, with 8 bases between them. Germline-derived CDR1 and CDR2 are MDHEN and SYDVKM. The CDR3 sequence is 13 residues long. CDR3 coding DNA: TGTGCCAGCAGTTTATGGGGGGCCCACGAGCAGTACTTC. This gives the protein CASSLWGAHEQYF. Based on the CDR3 plus reference TRBV28 and TRBJ2-7, the full variable domain is DVKVTQSSRYLVKRTGEKVFLECVQDMDHENMFWYRQDPGLGLRLIYFSYDVKMKEKGDIPEGYSVSREKKERFSLILESASTNQTSMYLCASSLWGAHEQYFGPGTRLTVT.

The chain carries TRBV4-1 and TRBJ2-1; D not certain. The ends were cut back, 5 bases at V and 7 bases at J, with 12 bases in the middle. Germline values: CDR1 MGHRA, CDR2 YSYEKL. The CDR3 has 13 amino acids. CDR3 nucleotides: TGCGCCAGCAGCTCCGCTAGGGTAAATGAGCAGTTCTTC. Protein product: CASSSARVNEQFF.